This T cell receptor beta chain stems from a study of blood T cell repertoires in COVID-19. Study in general: The United States, Italy and Spain provided the acute and convalescent COVID-19 samples. PBMCs, B-cell-depleted T cells, or T cells provided the cDNA or gDNA that made up the material.

In the original analysis: Amplified reference gene primers provided the basis for estimating nucleated cell counts. Assay used: immunoSEQ multiplex PCR; TCRdb lists only in-frame clones, some missing. The V and J calls and clone size are taken from that table; D and trimming were inferred from the DNA. Of some 100,000 clones listed, around 87% were seen once; the top ten hold roughly 10%. CDR3 size: 15 residues. After removal of 5 bases from V and 0 bases from J, the junction contained 5 bases not matched to a gene. CDR1 is SGHTA and CDR2 is FQGTGA in the germline V gene. Sequences were obtained from peripheral blood. The clonotype was recovered from a woman in her twenties or thirties with acute or convalescent COVID-19. The chain employs TRBV7-3 and TRBJ2-3; TRBD2 aligns across 7 bases. The DNA of the CDR3 is TGTGCCAGCAGCCAAGCGGGGACTAGCACAGATACGCAGTATTTT. Amino acid sequence: CASSQAGTSTDTQYF.